These T cell receptor beta chains were read from a single sample in a study of cytomegalovirus exposure and HLA in healthy donors. Generated by immunoSEQ multiplex PCR, the TCRdb table keeps only in-frame clones and is missing some. The sample records about 150,000 clones, roughly 77% being singletons. Sequenced input: PBMCs. The receptors stem from a man in his thirties or forties in good health and CMV-seropositive. Both conserved end residues are part of each CDR3. D genes are given only for firm matches. Some rows mark clone size as missing; the rest say once, few, many or name a class of expanded clone.

d_call	clone_size	v_call	j_call	cdr3_aa
TRBD1	.	TRBV5-1	TRBJ1-2	CANTGTGNYGYTF
.	few	TRBV27	TRBJ2-6	CASKGAGANVLTF
.	.	TRBV30	TRBJ1-1	CAWGGQTNTEAFF
TRBD2	.	TRBV9	TRBJ2-2	CASRLGGDTGELFF
.	few	TRBV10-2	TRBJ1-3	CASSARRGGNTTYF
.	.	TRBV28	TRBJ1-3	CASSGAGNTIYF
.	.	TRBV18	TRBJ1-1	CASSPSGRTEAFF
.	once	TRBV14	TRBJ2-7	CASAGGRVHEQYF
.	.	TRBV27	TRBJ1-5	CASGATGGTPQHF
TRBD1	.	TRBV5-1	TRBJ1-4	CASSLAGTGSPTNEKLFF
TRBD1	.	TRBV7-2	TRBJ2-2	CASRTDRVDAGELFF
.	once	TRBV7-3	TRBJ1-6	CASSLTGGANSPLHF
.	.	TRBV7-9	TRBJ1-1	CASSQSQVMNTEAFF
.	few	TRBV20-1	TRBJ1-1	CSAPKAGGAFF
.	.	TRBV30	TRBJ1-2	CAWTSYAGEYGYTF
TRBD1	few	TRBV10-3	TRBJ1-1	CAISRDRGSTEAFF